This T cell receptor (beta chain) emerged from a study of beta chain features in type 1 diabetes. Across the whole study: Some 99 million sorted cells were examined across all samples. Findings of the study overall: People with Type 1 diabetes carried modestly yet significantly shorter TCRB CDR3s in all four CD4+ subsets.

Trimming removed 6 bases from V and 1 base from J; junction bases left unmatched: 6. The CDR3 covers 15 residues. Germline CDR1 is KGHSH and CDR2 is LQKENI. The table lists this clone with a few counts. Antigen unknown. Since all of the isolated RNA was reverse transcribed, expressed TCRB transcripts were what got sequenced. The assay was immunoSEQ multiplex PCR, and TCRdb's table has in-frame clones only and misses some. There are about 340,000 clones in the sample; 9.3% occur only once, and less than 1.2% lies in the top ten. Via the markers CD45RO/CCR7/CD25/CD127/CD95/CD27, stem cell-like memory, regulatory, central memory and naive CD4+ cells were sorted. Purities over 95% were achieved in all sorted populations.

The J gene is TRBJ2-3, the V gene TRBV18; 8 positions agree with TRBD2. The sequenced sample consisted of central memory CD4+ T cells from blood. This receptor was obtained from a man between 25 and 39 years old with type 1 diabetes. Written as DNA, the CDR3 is TGTGCCAGCTCTCAAAAACTAGCGGGCACAGATACGCAGTATTTT. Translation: CASSQKLAGTDTQYF.